These T cell receptor beta chains were read from a single sample in a study of early T cells in non-severe SARS-CoV-2 infection. TCRdb re-analysed the 5' RACE reads in MiXCR, keeping a single row per CDR3 protein. The repertoire holds 35,000 to 45,000 distinct CDR3 sequences, with less than 7% as singletons. Material: whole blood. Receptor source: an adult who was a healthcare worker with PCR-confirmed SARS-CoV-2 infection or an uninfected control (not recorded which). The CDR3 runs from the conserved cysteine through the conserved F or W. A D gene is named only where the DNA matches it firmly. Some rows have no size entry. The others give once, few or many, or a class for an expanded clone.

few	TRBV12-3/TRBV12-4	.	TRBJ1-5	TGTGCCAGCAGTCCAGCTGGGGGGCAGCCCCAGCATTTT	CASSPAGGQPQHF
many	TRBV21-1	.	TRBJ2-7	TGTGCCAGCAGCAAAGCTCAGCGCGAGCAGTACTTC	CASSKAQREQYF
few	TRBV28	.	TRBJ2-7	TGTGCCAGCATAACCCGGGACAAACCCTACGAGCAGTACTTC	CASITRDKPYEQYF
few	TRBV5-1	.	TRBJ1-1	TGCGCCAGCAGCCCTTGGACGGCGAACACTGAAGCTTTCTTT	CASSPWTANTEAFF
.	TRBV2	.	TRBJ1-1	TGTGCCAGCAGTGAAACCCCCCTCGACCGCCCGAACACTGAAGCTTTCTTT	CASSETPLDRPNTEAFF
many	TRBV12-3/TRBV12-4	.	TRBJ2-2	TGTGCCAGCAGTTTAGGCCAGATCTGGAACACCGGGGAGCTGTTTTTT	CASSLGQIWNTGELFF
few	TRBV20-1	.	TRBJ1-6	TGCAGTGCCCCCCGGGACGGAGGAGAGGGACCCCTCCACTTT	CSAPRDGGEGPLHF
few	TRBV5-1	.	TRBJ2-1	TGCGCCAGCAGCTTGGCGGCAGGGACGAATGAGCAGTTCTTC	CASSLAAGTNEQFF
many	TRBV12-3/TRBV12-4	.	TRBJ1-6	TGTGCCAGCAGTTCTAGGGTTGGCGGGAGCTCCTATAATTCACCCCTCCACTTT	CASSSRVGGSSYNSPLHF
few	TRBV5-1	.	TRBJ2-7	TGCGCCAGCAGCTCGTACGGGGCCTACGAGCAGTACTTC	CASSSYGAYEQYF
many	TRBV5-1	TRBD1	TRBJ1-6	TGCGCCAGCAGCGGGGGGGGACAGTCCCCCAAGTCACCCCTCCACTTT	CASSGGGQSPKSPLHF
few	TRBV10-2	TRBD2	TRBJ2-6	TGCGCCAGCACCGGCGGGGGGCCGAGCTCTGGGGCCAACGTCCTGACTTTC	CASTGGGPSSGANVLTF
many	TRBV7-9	.	TRBJ2-5	TGTGCCAGCAGCTTACCAATACTAGAAGAGACCCAGTACTTC	CASSLPILEETQYF
many	TRBV7-9	.	TRBJ1-3	TGTGCCAGCAGCCGGGCGGCGGTTTCTGGAAACACCATATATTTT	CASSRAAVSGNTIYF
.	TRBV18	TRBD2	TRBJ2-3	TGTGCCAGCTCACTGGATAGCGGGGGTACGCAGTATTTT	CASSLDSGGTQYF
many	TRBV12-3/TRBV12-4	TRBD1	TRBJ1-5	TGTGCCAGCAGTCCGGACAGGGGTAGCAATCAGCCCCAGCATTTT	CASSPDRGSNQPQHF
many	TRBV20-1	TRBD2	TRBJ2-5	TGCAGTGCTAGTAGCGGGGGGGAAGAGACCCAGTACTTC	CSASSGGEETQYF
medium-sized	TRBV7-2	.	TRBJ2-3	TGTGCCAGCACCATATCTTCTAGCTCAGATACGCAGTATTTT	CASTISSSSDTQYF
many	TRBV6-4	TRBD2	TRBJ2-1	TGTGCCAGCAGTGCCCGACTAGCGGGGGGGGATGAGCAGTTCTTC	CASSARLAGGDEQFF
many	TRBV12-3/TRBV12-4	.	TRBJ1-6	TGTGCCAGCACCGGGGGGAGCTCCTATAATTCACCCCTCCACTTT	CASTGGSSYNSPLHF
.	TRBV19	.	TRBJ2-3	TGTGCCAGTAGTACCCGGACGTGGCATGGGGAAACAGATACGCAGTATTTT	CASSTRTWHGETDTQYF
.	TRBV7-9	.	TRBJ2-2	TGTGCCAGCAGCTATTCGGGGGGCACCGGGGAGCCGTTTTTT	CASSYSGGTGEPFF
few	TRBV4-3	.	TRBJ1-1	TGCGCCAGCAGCCAAGAACTAGCATGGGACACTGAAGCTTTCTTT	CASSQELAWDTEAFF
.	TRBV20-1	.	TRBJ2-1	TGCAGTGCTAGAGATCTGTGGGGGAACAACAATGAGCAGTTCTTC	CSARDLWGNNNEQFF
many	TRBV20-1	.	TRBJ2-5	TGCAGTGCCAGTTGGGGGCAAGAGACCCAGTACTTC	CSASWGQETQYF
many	TRBV5-1	TRBD2	TRBJ2-5	TGCGCCAGCAGCTTGGATAGCGGGGGGCCCCAAGAGACCCAGTACTTC	CASSLDSGGPQETQYF
.	TRBV29-1	.	TRBJ2-6	TGCAGCGTTGTAGGGGCACTCTCTGGGGCCAACGTCCTGACTTTC	CSVVGALSGANVLTF
many	TRBV4-1	.	TRBJ2-7	TGCGCCAGCAGCACGATGGGCGGCTCCTACGAGCAGTACTTC	CASSTMGGSYEQYF
many	TRBV20-1	.	TRBJ1-6	TGCAGTGCTAGTGGGGGCTCCTATAATTCACCCCTCCACTTT	CSASGGSYNSPLHF
few	TRBV5-1	.	TRBJ2-3	TGCGCCAGCAGCCTAGGGACCTCTACGGGGGATACGCAGTATTTT	CASSLGTSTGDTQYF
.	TRBV6-2/TRBV6-3	.	TRBJ2-1	TGTGCCAGCAGTAAAGGGGTGGATGAGCAGTTCTTC	CASSKGVDEQFF
many	TRBV7-8	.	TRBJ2-1	TGTGCCAGCAGCTTAGGGGCCGGCCGGGCAGGTTTGGGAGAGCAGTTCTTC	CASSLGAGRAGLGEQFF
many	TRBV12-5	TRBD1	TRBJ2-2	TGTGCTAGTGGTCCTACCGGGACAGGGCTCTATAACACCGGGGAGCTGTTTTTT	CASGPTGTGLYNTGELFF
many	TRBV30	.	TRBJ2-1	TGTGCCTGGACCCGGGGGCAGAAGAATGAGCAGTTCTTC	CAWTRGQKNEQFF
few	TRBV27	.	TRBJ2-1	TGTGCCAGCAGTTTATGGGGCAGTTTGGATGAGCAGTTCTTC	CASSLWGSLDEQFF
many	TRBV7-9	.	TRBJ2-1	TGTGCCAGCGAAATCAACCTGGGACGTTACAATGAGCAGTTCTTC	CASEINLGRYNEQFF